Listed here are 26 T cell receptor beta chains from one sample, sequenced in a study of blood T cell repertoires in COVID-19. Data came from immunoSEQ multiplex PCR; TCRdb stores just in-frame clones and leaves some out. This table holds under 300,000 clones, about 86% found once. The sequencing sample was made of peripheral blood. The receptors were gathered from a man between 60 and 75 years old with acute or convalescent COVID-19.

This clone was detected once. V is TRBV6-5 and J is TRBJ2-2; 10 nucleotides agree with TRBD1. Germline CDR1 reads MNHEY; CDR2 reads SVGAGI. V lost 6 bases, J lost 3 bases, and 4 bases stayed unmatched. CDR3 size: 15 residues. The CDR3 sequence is CASSRDRGDTGELFF. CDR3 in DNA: TGTGCCAGCAGCAGGGACAGGGGAGACACCGGGGAGCTGTTTTTT.

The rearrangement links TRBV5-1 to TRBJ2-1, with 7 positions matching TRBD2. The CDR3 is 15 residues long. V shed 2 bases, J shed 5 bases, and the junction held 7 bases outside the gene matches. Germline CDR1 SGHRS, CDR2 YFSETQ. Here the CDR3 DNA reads TGCGCCAGCAGCTTCGCTGGCGGGAGTAACAATGAGCAGTTCTTC. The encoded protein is CASSFAGGSNNEQFF.

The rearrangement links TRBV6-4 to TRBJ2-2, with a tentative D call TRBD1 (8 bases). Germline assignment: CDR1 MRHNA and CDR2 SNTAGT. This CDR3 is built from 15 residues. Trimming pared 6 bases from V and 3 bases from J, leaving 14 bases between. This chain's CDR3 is CASSPTGGDTGELFF. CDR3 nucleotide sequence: TGTGCCAGCAGCCCCACAGGGGGGGACACCGGGGAGCTGTTTTTT.

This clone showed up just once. CDR3 region: CASSCIRAQETQYF. As DNA, the CDR3 is TGTGCCAGCAGCTGTATCAGGGCCCAAGAGACCCAGTACTTC. The chain links TRBV21-1 to TRBJ2-5; TRBD1, the table's D call, was not compared with the DNA. TRBV21-1 is tagged as a pseudogene. This CDR3 spans 14 amino acids.

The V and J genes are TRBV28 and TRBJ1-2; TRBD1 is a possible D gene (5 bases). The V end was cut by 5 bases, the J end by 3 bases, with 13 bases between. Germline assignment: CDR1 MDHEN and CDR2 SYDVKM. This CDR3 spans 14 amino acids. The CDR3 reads CASSPSGEDYGYTF. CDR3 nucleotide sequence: TGTGCCAGCAGTCCGTCGGGGGAGGACTATGGCTACACCTTC.

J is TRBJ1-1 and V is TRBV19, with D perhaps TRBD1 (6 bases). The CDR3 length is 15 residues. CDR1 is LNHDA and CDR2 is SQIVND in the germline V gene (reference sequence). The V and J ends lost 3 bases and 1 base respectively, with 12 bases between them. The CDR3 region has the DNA TGTGCCAGTAGTATGGGGGGGCTGGGGAACACTGAAGCTTTCTTT. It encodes CASSMGGLGNTEAFF. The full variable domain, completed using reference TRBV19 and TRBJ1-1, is DGGITQSPKYLFRKEGQNVTLSCEQNLNHDAMYWYRQDPGQGLRLIYYSQIVNDFQKGDIAEGYSVSREKKESFPLTVTSAQKNPTAFYLCASSMGGLGNTEAFFGQGTRLTVV.

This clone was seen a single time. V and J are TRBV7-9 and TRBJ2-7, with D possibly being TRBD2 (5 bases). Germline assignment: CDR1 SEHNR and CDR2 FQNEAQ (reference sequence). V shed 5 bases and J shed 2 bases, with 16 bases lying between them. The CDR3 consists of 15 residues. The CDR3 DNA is TGTGCCAGCAGCCTGGACTCACGGCGGACCTACGAGCAGTACTTC. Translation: CASSLDSRRTYEQYF.

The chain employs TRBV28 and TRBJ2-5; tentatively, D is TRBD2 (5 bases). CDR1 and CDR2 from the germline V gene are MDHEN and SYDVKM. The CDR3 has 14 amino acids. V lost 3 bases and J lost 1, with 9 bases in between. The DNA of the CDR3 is TGTGCCAGCAGTTTCCGGAGCGGCCAAGAGACCCAGTACTTC. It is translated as CASSFRSGQETQYF.

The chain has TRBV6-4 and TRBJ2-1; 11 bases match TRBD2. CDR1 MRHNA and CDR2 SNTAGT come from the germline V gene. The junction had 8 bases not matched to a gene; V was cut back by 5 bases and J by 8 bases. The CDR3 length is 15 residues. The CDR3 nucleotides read TGTGCCAGCAGTACTAGCGGGAGTGAGGGGGATGAGCAGTTCTTC. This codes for CASSTSGSEGDEQFF.

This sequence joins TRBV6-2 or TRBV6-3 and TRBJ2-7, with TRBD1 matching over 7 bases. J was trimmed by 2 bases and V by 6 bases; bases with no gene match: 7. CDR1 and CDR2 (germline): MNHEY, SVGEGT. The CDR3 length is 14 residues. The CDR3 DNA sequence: TGTGCCAGCAGCCAGGGGGACAGTACCTACGAGCAGTACTTC. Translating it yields CASSQGDSTYEQYF.

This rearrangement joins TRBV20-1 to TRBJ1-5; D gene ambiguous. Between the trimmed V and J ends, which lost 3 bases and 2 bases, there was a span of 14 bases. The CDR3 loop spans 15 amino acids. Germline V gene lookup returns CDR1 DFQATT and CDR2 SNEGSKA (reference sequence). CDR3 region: CSASDEGFGNQPQHF. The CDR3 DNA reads TGCAGTGCTAGTGATGAGGGATTTGGCAATCAGCCCCAGCATTTT.

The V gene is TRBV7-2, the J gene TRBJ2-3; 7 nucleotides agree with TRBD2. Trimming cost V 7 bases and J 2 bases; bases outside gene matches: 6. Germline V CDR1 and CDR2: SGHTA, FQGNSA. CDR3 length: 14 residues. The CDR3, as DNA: TGTGCCAGCACTTTAGCGGGCCCCACAGATACGCAGTATTTT. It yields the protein CASTLAGPTDTQYF.

CDR3 in DNA: TGTGCCAGCAGTTACGGAGGGGATGGCTATGGCTACACCTTC. It encodes CASSYGGDGYGYTF. This rearrangement joins TRBV6-5 to TRBJ1-2; maybe TRBD1 (5 bases). Germline assignment: CDR1 MNHEY and CDR2 SVGAGI. V was trimmed by 2 bases and J by 4 bases, leaving 11 bases between them. There are 14 residues in the CDR3.

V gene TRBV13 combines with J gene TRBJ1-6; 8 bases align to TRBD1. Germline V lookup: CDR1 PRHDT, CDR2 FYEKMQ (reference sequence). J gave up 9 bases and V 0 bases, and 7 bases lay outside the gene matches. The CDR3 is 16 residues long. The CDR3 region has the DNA TGTGCCAGCAGCTTAGGATTAGGGACAGGAGGTTCACCCCTCCACTTT. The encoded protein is CASSLGLGTGGSPLHF.

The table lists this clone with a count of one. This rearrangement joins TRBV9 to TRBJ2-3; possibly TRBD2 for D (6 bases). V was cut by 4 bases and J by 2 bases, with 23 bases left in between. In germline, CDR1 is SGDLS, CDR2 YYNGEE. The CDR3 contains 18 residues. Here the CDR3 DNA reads TGTGCCAGCAGCCCAGACGCGGGGAAGGGCTCCCCCACAGATACGCAGTATTTT. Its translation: CASSPDAGKGSPTDTQYF.

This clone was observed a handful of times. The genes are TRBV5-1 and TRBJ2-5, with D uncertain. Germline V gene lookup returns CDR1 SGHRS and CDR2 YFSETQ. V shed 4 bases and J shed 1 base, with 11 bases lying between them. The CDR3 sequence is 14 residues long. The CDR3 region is CASSPLRIQETQYF. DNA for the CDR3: TGCGCCAGCAGCCCGCTGCGGATCCAAGAGACCCAGTACTTC.

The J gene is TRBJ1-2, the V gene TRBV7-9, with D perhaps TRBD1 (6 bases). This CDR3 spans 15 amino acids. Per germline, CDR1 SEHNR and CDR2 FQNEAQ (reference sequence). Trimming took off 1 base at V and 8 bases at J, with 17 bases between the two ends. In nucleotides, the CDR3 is TGTGCCAGCAGCTTAGGCGTGGGGGCGGAGCCAGGCTACACCTTC. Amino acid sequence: CASSLGVGAEPGYTF.

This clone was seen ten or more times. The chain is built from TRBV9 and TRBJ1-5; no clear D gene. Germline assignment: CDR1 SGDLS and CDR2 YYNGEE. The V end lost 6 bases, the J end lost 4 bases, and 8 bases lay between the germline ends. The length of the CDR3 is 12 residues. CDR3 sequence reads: CASTYGNQPQHF. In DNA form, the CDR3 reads TGTGCCAGCACGTACGGGAATCAGCCCCAGCATTTT.

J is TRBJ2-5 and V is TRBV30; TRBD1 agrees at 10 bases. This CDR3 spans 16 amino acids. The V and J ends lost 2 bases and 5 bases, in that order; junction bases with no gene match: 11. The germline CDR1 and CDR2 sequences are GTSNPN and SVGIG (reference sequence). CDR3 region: CAWSFYRDRGGETQYF. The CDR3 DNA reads TGTGCCTGGAGTTTCTACCGGGACAGGGGAGGGGAGACCCAGTACTTC.

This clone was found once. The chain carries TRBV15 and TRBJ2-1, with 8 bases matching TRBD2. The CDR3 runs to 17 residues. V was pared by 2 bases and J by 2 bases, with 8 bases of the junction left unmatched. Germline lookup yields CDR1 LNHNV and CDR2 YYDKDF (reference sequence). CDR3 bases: TGTGCCACCAGCAGAACAAGAGCGGGAGCGGCCTACAATGAGCAGTTCTTC. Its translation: CATSRTRAGAAYNEQFF.

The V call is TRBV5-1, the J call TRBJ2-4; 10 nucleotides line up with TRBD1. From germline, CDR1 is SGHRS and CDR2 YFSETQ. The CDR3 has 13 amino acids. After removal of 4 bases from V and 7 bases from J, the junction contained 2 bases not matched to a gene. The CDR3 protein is CASSPDRGNIQYF. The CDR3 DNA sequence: TGCGCCAGCAGCCCGGACAGGGGGAACATTCAGTACTTC.

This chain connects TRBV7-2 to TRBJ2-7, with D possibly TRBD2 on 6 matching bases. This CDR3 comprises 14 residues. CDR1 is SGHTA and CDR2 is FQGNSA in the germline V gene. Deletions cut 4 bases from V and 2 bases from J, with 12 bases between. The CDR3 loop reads CASSSPGVAYEQYF. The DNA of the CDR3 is TGTGCCAGCAGCTCCCCGGGGGTCGCCTACGAGCAGTACTTC.

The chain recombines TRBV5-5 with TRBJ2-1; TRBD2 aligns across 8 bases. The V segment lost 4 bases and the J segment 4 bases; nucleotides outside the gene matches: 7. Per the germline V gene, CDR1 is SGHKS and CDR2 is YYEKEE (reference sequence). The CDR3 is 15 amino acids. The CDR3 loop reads CASSISGTRYNEQFF. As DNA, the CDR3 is TGTGCCAGCAGCATCTCCGGGACTAGGTACAATGAGCAGTTCTTC.

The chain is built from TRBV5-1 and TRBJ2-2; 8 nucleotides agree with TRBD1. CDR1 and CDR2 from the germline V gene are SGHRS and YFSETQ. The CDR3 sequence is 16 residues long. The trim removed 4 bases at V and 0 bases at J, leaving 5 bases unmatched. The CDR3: CASSDRTGPNTGELFF. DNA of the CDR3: TGCGCCAGCAGCGATCGGACAGGGCCGAACACCGGGGAGCTGTTTTTT.

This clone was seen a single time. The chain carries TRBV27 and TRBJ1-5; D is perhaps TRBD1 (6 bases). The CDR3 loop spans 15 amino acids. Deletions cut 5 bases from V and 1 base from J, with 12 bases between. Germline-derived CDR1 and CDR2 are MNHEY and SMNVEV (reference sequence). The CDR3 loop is CASSPGQLSNQPQHF. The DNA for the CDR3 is TGTGCCAGCAGTCCAGGACAGCTAAGCAATCAGCCCCAGCATTTT.

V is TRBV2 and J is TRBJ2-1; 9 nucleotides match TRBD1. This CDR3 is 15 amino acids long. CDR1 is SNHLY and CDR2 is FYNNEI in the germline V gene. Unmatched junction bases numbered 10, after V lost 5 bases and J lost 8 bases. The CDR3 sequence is CASSKDRGPSDEQFF. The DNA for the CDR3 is TGTGCCAGCAGTAAGGACAGGGGTCCTAGTGATGAGCAGTTCTTC. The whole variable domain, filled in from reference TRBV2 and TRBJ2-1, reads EPEVTQTPSHQVTQMGQEVILRCVPISNHLYFYWYRQILGQKVEFLVSFYNNEISEKSEIFDDQFSVERPDGSNFTLKIRSTKLEDSAMYFCASSKDRGPSDEQFFGPGTRLTVL.